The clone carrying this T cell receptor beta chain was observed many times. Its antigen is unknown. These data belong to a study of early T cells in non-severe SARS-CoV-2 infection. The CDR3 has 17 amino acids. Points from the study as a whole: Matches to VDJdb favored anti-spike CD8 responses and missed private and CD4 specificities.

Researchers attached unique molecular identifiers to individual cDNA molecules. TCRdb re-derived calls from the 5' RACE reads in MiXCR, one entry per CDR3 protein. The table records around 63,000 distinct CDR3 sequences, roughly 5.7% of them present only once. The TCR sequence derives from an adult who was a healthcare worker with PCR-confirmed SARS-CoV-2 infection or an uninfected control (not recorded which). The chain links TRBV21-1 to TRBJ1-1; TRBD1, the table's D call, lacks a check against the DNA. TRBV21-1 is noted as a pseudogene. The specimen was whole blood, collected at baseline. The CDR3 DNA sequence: TGTGCCAGCAGGACTCCTTCGACGGGACAGCTGAACACTGAAGCTTTCTTT. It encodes CASRTPSTGQLNTEAFF.